This TCR beta chain came from a study of T cells after yellow fever vaccination (dated by TCRdb to between 2018 and 2021). Broadly, across the study: Libraries from fractions with low cell numbers were prepared with the SMART-Seq v4 Ultra Low Input RNA kit. To follow T-cell clones before and after both primary and booster YFV17D yellow fever vaccination, bulk TCR alpha and beta repertoires underwent longitudinal sequencing. Two healthy male donors, one aged 18 to 30 and one aged 30 to 39 years, were included in the cohort. Blood was drawn at multiple timepoints before and after primary and secondary immunization, with bulk PBMC replicates and cell subsets isolated. The research as a whole found: Computational filtering was required because FACS-sorted repertoires could contain abundant contaminating clonotypes from the bulk population. Compared with the primary T-cell response, the secondary T-cell response was weaker but faster, peaking on day 5 rather than day 15. Most clones expanded after primary vaccination (almost 98% of CD4 and 70% to 90% of CD8) were re-detected after the booster, suggesting that broad memory maintenance occurred. Because the study included only two donors, the extent to which the findings can be generalized is limited. A small share of clonotypes occurred in both CD4 and CD8 compartments, likely arising from convergent recombination.

This clonotype was picked up many times. Its antigen target is currently unknown. Nothing much larger sits one base from this clone, and base qualities are not available. This specimen's treatment or condition label, interpreted: live attenuated yellow fever vaccine strain. A standard Ficoll-Paque protocol was used to isolate PBMCs from peripheral blood. Dynabeads CD4 and CD8 positive selection kits were used to isolate CD4 and CD8 T-cell fractions. TriZol was used to extract RNA from bulk PBMCs, CD4 and CD8 fractions, and dextramer-positive and dextramer-negative fractions. Synthesis of TCR cDNA relied on 5'RACE template switching, a step that introduced a universal primer site along with unique molecular identifiers. Priming of cDNA synthesis was performed from both the TCR alpha and TCR beta constant segments. Library amplification used two PCR steps, and the second PCR step added sample barcodes and sequencing adapters. Sequencing of the libraries was done on either Illumina HiSeq 2500 (2x100 bp) or NovaSeq (2x150 bp). The authors processed their data as follows. MIGEC was used to demultiplex reads and collapse the reads into UMI consensus sequences, and MiXCR was used for V(D)J alignment. Vaccine-responding clonotypes were defined with edgeR using replicate PBMC samples, requiring FDR below 0.01 and a log2 fold change above 5 up to day 15. Each bulk clonotype was labeled CD4 or CD8 based on which sequenced repertoire, CD4 or CD8, contained the clonotype at higher abundance. TCRdb trimmed the raw reads at Q25, called clones with MiXCR and kept productive beta chains. Entries that share a CDR3 protein sequence are merged under the most common genes and DNA. The V and J calls follow TCRdb's processing rather than the paper's. Present in this sample are 110,000 to 150,000 distinct CDR3 sequences, 5% to 7.5% of which were seen just once. The ten largest clones take up about 0.6% of the sample.

This sequence was found in a man aged 25-40 years who received the YFV17D yellow fever vaccine. The material was CD4+ T cells sorted from PBMCs, obtained 10 days after the yellow fever booster vaccination.

The nucleotide sequence is given as TGTGCCAGCACAGGGGTTATCGGGATTAAAGCGGGGGGCGCTACGCAGTATTTT. This codes for CASTGVIGIKAGGATQYF. The rearrangement combines TRBV27 with TRBJ2-3, and 9 junction bases match TRBD2. Its CDR3 holds 18 amino acids, cysteine through phenylalanine. The CDR3 DNA has 54 bases and is translated from base 1. Germline trimming amounts to 7 bases on V and 8 bases on J, with 22 as the count of junction bases outside the gene matches. CDR1 and CDR2 were assigned from the germline V gene (reference sequence) as MNHEY and SMNVEV.